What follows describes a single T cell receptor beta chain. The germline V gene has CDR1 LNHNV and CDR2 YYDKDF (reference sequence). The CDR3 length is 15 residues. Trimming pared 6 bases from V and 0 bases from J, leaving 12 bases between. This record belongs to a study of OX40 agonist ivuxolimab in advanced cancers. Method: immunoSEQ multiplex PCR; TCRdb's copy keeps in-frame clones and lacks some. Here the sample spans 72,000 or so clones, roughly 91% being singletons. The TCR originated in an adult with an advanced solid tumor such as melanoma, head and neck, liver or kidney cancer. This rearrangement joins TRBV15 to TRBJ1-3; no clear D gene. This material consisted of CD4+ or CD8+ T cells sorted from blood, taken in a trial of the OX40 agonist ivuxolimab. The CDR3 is CATRDRERSGNTIYF. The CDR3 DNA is TGTGCCACCAGGGATAGGGAGCGCTCTGGAAACACCATATATTTT.